These 11 T cell receptor beta chains were all obtained from the same sample, sequenced in a study of T cell responses to AZD1222 COVID-19 vaccine. Sequenced by immunoSEQ multiplex PCR; TCRdb stores in-frame clones only, minus some. Of some 50,000 clones in the sample, approximately 83% were seen once. This specimen consisted of peripheral blood, obtained on day 0 of AZD1222 vaccination. These receptors were taken from an adult in good health.

This clone was detected only a few times. The CDR3 here is CASSSGPYNSPLHF. The CDR3 DNA is TGTGCCAGCAGCTCCGGGCCATATAATTCACCCCTCCACTTT. The chain has TRBV7-2 and TRBJ1-6, with unresolved D. The CDR3 runs 14 residues. Germline-derived CDR1 and CDR2 are SGHTA and FQGNSA. V gave up 4 bases and J gave up 4 bases, with 8 bases separating them.

The chain is built from TRBV9 and TRBJ1-1, with TRBD1 as a possible D gene (6 bases). V was clipped by 3 bases and J by 3 bases, with 9 bases between them. The CDR3 loop spans 13 amino acids. Looked up from germline, CDR1 is SGDLS and CDR2 is YYNGEE. The CDR3 here is CASSARQDTEAFF. In DNA form, the CDR3 reads TGTGCCAGCAGCGCCCGACAGGACACTGAAGCTTTCTTT.

The chain joins TRBV7-9 to TRBJ2-3; 11 bases map to TRBD2. V gave up 5 bases and J gave up 1 base; unmatched junction bases: 5. CDR1 SEHNR and CDR2 FQNEAQ come from the germline V gene (reference sequence). The length of the CDR3 is 16 residues. This chain's CDR3 is CASSLTSGGGTDTQYF. Here the CDR3 DNA reads TGTGCCAGCAGCCTTACTAGCGGGGGAGGCACAGATACGCAGTATTTT.

The chain links TRBV7-3 to TRBJ2-2; TRBD1 agrees at 7 bases. Losses at the gene ends were 2 bases for V and 7 bases for J; bases not matched to a gene: 10. This CDR3 comprises 16 residues. The germline V gene encodes CDR1 SGHTA and CDR2 FQGTGA. CDR3: CASSLGPGQTRGELFF. The DNA of the CDR3 is TGTGCCAGCAGCTTAGGCCCGGGACAGACTCGCGGGGAGCTGTTTTTT.

The CDR3 DNA reads TGTGCCAGCAGGGGGGGGGTGAACGAGCAGTACTTC. Its translation is CASRGGVNEQYF. The V call is TRBV28, the J call TRBJ2-7, with TRBD2 matching 7 bases. Germline CDR1 is MDHEN and CDR2 is SYDVKM. V shed 6 bases and J 5 bases; nucleotides not matched to a gene: 4. CDR3 length: 12 residues.

The chain couples TRBV6-5 to TRBJ1-1, with 8 bases aligning to TRBD1. CDR1 MNHEY and CDR2 SVGAGI come from the germline V gene. This CDR3 is built from 16 residues. Trimming removed 3 bases from V and 3 bases from J; junction bases left unmatched: 9. Here the CDR3 reads CASSYLDRVMDTEAFF. CDR3 sequence (DNA): TGTGCCAGCAGTTATTTGGACAGGGTGATGGACACTGAAGCTTTCTTT.

This clone has a handful of counts. CDR3 nucleotides: TGTGCCAGCAGCGGGGACAGAACGTACGAGCAGTACTTC. Its translation is CASSGDRTYEQYF. The chain links TRBV11-3 to TRBJ2-7, with 7 bases matching TRBD1. The V segment lost 5 bases and the J segment 4 bases; nucleotides outside the gene matches: 5. CDR1 is SGHNT, CDR2 YENEEA, per germline. The CDR3 is made up of 13 amino acids.

V gene TRBV28 combines with J gene TRBJ1-1; TRBD1 matches at 7 bases. Germline-derived CDR1 and CDR2 are MDHEN and SYDVKM. The CDR3 has 15 residues. V was clipped by 3 bases and J by 5 bases; unmatched bases: 9. The DNA for the CDR3 is TGTGCCAGCAGTTTCCAGACAGGGTATTTGACTGAAGCTTTCTTT. It is translated as CASSFQTGYLTEAFF.

There are many counts of this clone. Distinct nucleotide sequences in the sample also encode this CDR3. This rearrangement joins TRBV28 to TRBJ1-2, with 9 bases matching TRBD1. This CDR3 spans 15 amino acids. CDR1 and CDR2 from the germline V gene are MDHEN and SYDVKM. Trimming removed 5 bases from V and 2 bases from J; junction bases left unmatched: 6. The CDR3 loop reads CASSPGTGTNYGYTF. As DNA, the CDR3 is TGTGCCAGCAGTCCCGGGACAGGGACGAACTATGGCTACACCTTC.

The J gene is TRBJ2-7, the V gene TRBV5-3; 8 bases map to TRBD1. TRBV5-3 is an ORF for which the function is uncertain. The CDR3 runs to 13 residues. J gave up 4 bases and V 6 bases, and 6 bases lay outside the gene matches. The CDR3 DNA is TGTGCCAGAATTCAGGGGGCGCGGTACGAGCAGTACTTC. Translated, it gives CARIQGARYEQYF.

V usage is TRBV7-2 and J usage is TRBJ1-5; possible D gene TRBD1, 6 bases. Germline V gene lookup returns CDR1 SGHTA and CDR2 FQGNSA. Trimming pared 2 bases from V and 7 bases from J, leaving 12 bases between. The CDR3 is 14 amino acids. The CDR3, as DNA: TGTGCCAGCAGCTTAACAGGGTTGGAGCAGCCCCAGCATTTT. It specifies CASSLTGLEQPQHF.